This TCR beta chain was identified in a study of T cells in Graves' hyperthyroidism and ophthalmopathy. Across the whole study: Before any treatment, at initial diagnosis, peripheral blood was collected. Findings of the study overall: Among thyroid clonotypes expanded above 0.001, most also appeared in blood.

The CDR3 totals 13 residues. V was shortened by 4 bases and J by 6 bases, with 13 bases between the two germline ends. Looked up from germline, CDR1 is LNHDA and CDR2 is SQIVND (reference sequence). Regions amplified from RNA transcripts were the TCR beta CDR3 regions. An initial round of RT-PCR targeting the TCR CDR3 relied on the HTBI primer set. TCRdb used MiXCR to reprocess the multiplex PCR reads, holding one entry per CDR3 protein. The data show over 200,000 distinct CDR3 sequences, about 14% seen once. This clonotype was observed at least ten times. Its cognate antigen is unknown. Hyperthyroidism, newly diagnosed and lasting under 2 months, affected patients aged 18 to 65. The source of the PBMCs was approximately 9.5 ml of fresh peripheral blood.

The source material was blood. The chain couples TRBV19 to TRBJ2-7; possibly TRBD2 for D (5 bases). This clonotype was sampled from a middle-aged woman with Graves' hyperthyroidism that later progressed to Graves' ophthalmopathy. The CDR3 region is CASSTTQGGEQYF. In DNA form, the CDR3 reads TGTGCCAGTAGTACCACACAAGGAGGCGAGCAGTACTTC.